This T cell receptor (beta chain) was sequenced in a study of blood T cell repertoires in COVID-19. This CDR3 region has 17 residues. Trimming removed 5 bases from V and 0 bases from J; junction bases left unmatched: 11. In germline, CDR1 is SGHVS, CDR2 FNYEAQ. The data were produced by immunoSEQ multiplex PCR, yet TCRdb's version contains in-frame clones alone and is incomplete. This table holds about 250,000 clones, approximately 90% found once. V gene TRBV7-6 combines with J gene TRBJ2-7; 9 bases match TRBD2. The sample was PBMCs or T cells enriched from blood (not recorded which). This clonotype originated in a young man who had recovered from COVID-19. CDR3 amino acids: CASSVTGTSFNSYEQYF. CDR3 bases: TGTGCCAGCAGCGTTACTGGGACTAGCTTTAACTCCTACGAGCAGTACTTC.